Following are 3 T cell receptor beta chains from one sample sequenced in a study of blood T cell repertoires in COVID-19. Profiled with immunoSEQ multiplex PCR; TCRdb holds only in-frame clones, not every one. The table includes 230,000 or so clones, 86% detected once. The source material was PBMCs or T cells enriched from blood (not recorded which). These receptors were taken from a woman aged 40 to 50 with acute COVID-19.

The chain carries TRBV9 and TRBJ1-1; 7 positions agree with TRBD1. This CDR3 comprises 15 residues. Germline values: CDR1 SGDLS, CDR2 YYNGEE. V lost 6 bases, J lost 0 bases, and 8 bases stayed unmatched. The CDR3 is CASNHAGQLNTEAFF. Written as DNA, the CDR3 is TGTGCCAGCAACCACGCGGGACAGCTGAACACTGAAGCTTTCTTT.

V gene TRBV7-2 combines with J gene TRBJ1-1; 9 positions agree with TRBD1. Germline CDR1 and CDR2: SGHTA and FQGNSA. V lost 5 bases to trimming and J lost 1 base; unmatched junction nucleotides: 8. CDR3 size: 16 residues. CDR3 bases: TGTGCCAGCAGCCTTTTGACAGGGGGGGCGAACACTGAAGCTTTCTTT. It translates to CASSLLTGGANTEAFF.

CDR3 bases: TGTGCCAGCTCTCGGGACACCCTTGAAAAACTGTTTTTT. It translates to CASSRDTLEKLFF. The chain combines TRBV18 with TRBJ1-4; maybe TRBD1 (6 bases). CDR3 length: 13 residues. Trimming shortened V by 6 bases and J by 7 bases, and 12 bases separated the two germline ends. CDR1 is KGHSH, CDR2 LQKENI, per germline.